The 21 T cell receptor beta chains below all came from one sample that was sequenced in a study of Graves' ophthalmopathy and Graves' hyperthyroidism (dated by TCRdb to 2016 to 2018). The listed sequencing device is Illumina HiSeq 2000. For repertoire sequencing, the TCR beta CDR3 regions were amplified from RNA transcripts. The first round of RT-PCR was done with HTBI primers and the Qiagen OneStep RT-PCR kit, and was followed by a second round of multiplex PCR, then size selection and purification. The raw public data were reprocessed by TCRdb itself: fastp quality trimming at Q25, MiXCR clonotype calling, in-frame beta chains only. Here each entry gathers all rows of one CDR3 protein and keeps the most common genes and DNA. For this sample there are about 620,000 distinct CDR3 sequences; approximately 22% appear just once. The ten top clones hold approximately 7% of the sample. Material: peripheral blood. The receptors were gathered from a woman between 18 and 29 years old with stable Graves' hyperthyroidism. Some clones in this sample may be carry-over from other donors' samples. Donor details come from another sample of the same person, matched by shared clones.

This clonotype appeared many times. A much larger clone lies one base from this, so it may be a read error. CDR3 region: CASTDGSYYEQYF. CDR3 DNA sequence: TGTGCCAGTACGGACGGTTCTTACTACGAGCAGTACTTC. The chain recombines TRBV6-1 with TRBJ2-7; D not certain. The CDR3 covers 13 residues. Germline V gives CDR1 MNHNS, CDR2 SASEGT. Deletions cut 9 bases from V and 3 bases from J, with 15 bases between.

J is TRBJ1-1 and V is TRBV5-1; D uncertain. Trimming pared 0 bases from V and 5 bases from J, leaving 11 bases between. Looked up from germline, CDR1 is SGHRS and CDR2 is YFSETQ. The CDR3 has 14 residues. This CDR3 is CASSLALKGTEAFF. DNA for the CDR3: TGCGCCAGCAGCTTGGCCTTAAAAGGGACTGAAGCTTTCTTT.

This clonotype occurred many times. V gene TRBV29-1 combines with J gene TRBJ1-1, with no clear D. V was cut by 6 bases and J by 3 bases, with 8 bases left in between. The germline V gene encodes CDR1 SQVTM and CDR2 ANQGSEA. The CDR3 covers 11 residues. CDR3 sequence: CSVVRDTEAFF. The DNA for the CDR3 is TGCAGCGTCGTTAGGGACACTGAAGCTTTCTTT.

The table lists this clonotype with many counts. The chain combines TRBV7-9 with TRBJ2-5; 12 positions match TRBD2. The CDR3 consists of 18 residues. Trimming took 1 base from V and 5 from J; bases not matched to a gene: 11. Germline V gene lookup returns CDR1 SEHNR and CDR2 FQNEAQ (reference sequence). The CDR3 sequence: CASSLGVSLAGGLETQYF. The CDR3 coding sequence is TGTGCCAGCAGCTTAGGCGTGTCCCTAGCGGGGGGGCTCGAGACCCAGTACTTC. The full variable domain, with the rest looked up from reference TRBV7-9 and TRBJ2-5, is DTGVSQNPRHKITKRGQNVTFRCDPISEHNRLYWYRQTLGQGPEFLTYFQNEAQLEKSRLLSDRFSAERPKGSFSTLEIQRTEQGDSAMYLCASSLGVSLAGGLETQYFGPGTRLLVL.

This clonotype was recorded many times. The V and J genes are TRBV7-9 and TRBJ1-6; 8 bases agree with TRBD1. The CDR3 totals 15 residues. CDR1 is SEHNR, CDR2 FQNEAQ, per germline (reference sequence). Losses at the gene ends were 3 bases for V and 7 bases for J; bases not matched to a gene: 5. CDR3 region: CASSLDRERNSPLHF. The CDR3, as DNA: TGTGCCAGCAGCTTGGACAGGGAAAGAAATTCACCCCTCCACTTT.

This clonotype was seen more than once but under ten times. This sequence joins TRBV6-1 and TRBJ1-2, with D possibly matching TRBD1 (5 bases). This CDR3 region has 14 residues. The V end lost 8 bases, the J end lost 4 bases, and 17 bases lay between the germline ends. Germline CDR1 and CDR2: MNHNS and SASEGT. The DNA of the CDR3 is TGTGCCAGCGCTGTGACGGGGGTCATCTATGGCTACACCTTC. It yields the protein CASAVTGVIYGYTF.

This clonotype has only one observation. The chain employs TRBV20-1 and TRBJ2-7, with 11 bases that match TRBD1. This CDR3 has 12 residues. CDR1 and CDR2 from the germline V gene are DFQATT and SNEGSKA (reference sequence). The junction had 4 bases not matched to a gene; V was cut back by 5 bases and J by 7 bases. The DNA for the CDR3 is TGCAGTGCTGGGACAGGGGGTCGGGAGCAGTACTTC. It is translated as CSAGTGGREQYF.

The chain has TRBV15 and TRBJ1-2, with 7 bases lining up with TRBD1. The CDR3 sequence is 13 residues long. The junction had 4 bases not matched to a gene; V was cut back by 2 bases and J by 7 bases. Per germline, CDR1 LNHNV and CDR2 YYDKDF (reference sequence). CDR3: CATSRPEGAGYTF. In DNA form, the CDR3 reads TGTGCCACCAGCAGACCTGAGGGGGCTGGCTACACCTTC.

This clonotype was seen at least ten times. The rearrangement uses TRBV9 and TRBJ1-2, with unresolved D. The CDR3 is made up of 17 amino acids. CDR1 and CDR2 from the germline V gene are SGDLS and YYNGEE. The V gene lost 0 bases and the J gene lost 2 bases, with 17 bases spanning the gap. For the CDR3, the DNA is TGTGCCAGCAGCGTAGATCAAAGGTATGGCAGCAACTATGGCTACACCTTC. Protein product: CASSVDQRYGSNYGYTF. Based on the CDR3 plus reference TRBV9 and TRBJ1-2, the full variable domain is DSGVTQTPKHLITATGQRVTLRCSPRSGDLSVYWYQQSLDQGLQFLIQYYNGEERAKGNILERFSAQQFPDLHSELNLSSLELGDSALYFCASSVDQRYGSNYGYTFGSGTRLTVV.

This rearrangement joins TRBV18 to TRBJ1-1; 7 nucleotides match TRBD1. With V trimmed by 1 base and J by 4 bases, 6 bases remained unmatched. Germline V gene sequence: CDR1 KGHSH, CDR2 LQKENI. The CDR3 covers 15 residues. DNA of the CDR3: TGTGCCAGCTCACCACAACAGGGGTATGGCACTGAAGCTTTCTTT. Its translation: CASSPQQGYGTEAFF.

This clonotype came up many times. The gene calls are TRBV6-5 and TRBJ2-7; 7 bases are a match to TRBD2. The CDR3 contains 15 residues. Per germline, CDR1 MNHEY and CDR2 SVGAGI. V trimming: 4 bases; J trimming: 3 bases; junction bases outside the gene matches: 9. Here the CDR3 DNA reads TGTGCCAGCAGTTCCTATCGGACTAGAGTCTACGAGCAGTACTTC. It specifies CASSSYRTRVYEQYF.

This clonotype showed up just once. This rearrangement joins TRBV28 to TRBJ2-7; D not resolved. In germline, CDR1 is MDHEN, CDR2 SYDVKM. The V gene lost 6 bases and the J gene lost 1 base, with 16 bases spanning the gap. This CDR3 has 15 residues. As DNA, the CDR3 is TGTGCCAGCAGGCTGTTAAGAAACCCATCCTACGAGCAGTACTTC. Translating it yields CASRLLRNPSYEQYF.

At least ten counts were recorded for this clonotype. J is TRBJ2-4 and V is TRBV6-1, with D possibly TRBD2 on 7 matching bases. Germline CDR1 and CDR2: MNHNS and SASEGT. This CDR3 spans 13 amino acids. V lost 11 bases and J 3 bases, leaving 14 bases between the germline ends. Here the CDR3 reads CALGGLNKNIQYF. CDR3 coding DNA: TGTGCCCTCGGGGGGCTCAACAAAAACATTCAGTACTTC.

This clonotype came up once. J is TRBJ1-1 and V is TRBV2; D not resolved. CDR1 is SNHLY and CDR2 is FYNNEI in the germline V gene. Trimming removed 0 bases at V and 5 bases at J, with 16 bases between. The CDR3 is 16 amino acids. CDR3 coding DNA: TGTGCCAGCAGTGAAGCGAGCGAGGGAAGAAGGACTGAAGCTTTCTTT. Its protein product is CASSEASEGRRTEAFF.

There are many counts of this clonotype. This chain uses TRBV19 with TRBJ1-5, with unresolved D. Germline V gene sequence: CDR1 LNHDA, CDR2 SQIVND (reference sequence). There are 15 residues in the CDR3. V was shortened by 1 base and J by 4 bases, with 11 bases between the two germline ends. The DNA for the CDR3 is TGTGCCAGTAGTATAGCCCACATCCGGAATCAGCCCCAGCATTTT. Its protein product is CASSIAHIRNQPQHF.

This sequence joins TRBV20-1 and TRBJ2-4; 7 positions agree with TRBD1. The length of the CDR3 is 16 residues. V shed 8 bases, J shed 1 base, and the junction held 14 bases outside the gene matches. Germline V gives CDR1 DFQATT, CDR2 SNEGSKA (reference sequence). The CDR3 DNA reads TGCAGTCCGACAGGGATGGAGAGTTGGGCCAAAAACATTCAGTACTTC. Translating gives CSPTGMESWAKNIQYF.

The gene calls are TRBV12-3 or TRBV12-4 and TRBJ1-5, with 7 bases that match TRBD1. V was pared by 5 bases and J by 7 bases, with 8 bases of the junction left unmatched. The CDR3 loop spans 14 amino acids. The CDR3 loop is CASSLRDSLQPQHF. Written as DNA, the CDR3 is TGTGCCAGCAGTCTCCGGGACAGCTTACAGCCCCAGCATTTT.

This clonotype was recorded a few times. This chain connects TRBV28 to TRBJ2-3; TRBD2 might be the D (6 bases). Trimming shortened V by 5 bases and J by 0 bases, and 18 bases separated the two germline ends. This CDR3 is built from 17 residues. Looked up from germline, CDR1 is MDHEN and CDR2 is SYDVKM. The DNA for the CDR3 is TGTGCCAGCAGTCCCCTTGGTAGCGGAGCTAGCACAGATACGCAGTATTTT. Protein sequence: CASSPLGSGASTDTQYF. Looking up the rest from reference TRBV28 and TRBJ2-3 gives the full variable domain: DVKVTQSSRYLVKRTGEKVFLECVQDMDHENMFWYRQDPGLGLRLIYFSYDVKMKEKGDIPEGYSVSREKKERFSLILESASTNQTSMYLCASSPLGSGASTDTQYFGPGTRLTVL.

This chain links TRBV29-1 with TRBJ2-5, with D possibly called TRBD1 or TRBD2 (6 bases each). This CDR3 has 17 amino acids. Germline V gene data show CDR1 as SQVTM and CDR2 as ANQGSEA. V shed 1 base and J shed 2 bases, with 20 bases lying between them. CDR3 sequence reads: CSVEGILGGPEQETQYF. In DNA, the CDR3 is TGCAGCGTTGAAGGAATATTGGGGGGCCCGGAGCAAGAGACCCAGTACTTC.

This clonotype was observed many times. CDR3 amino acids: CATSRVGGGLGSYNSPLHF. The CDR3 DNA reads as TGTGCCACCAGCAGAGTAGGGGGGGGTCTTGGATCCTATAATTCACCCCTCCACTTT. The gene calls are TRBV15 and TRBJ1-6; perhaps TRBD1 as D (6 bases). The germline CDR1 and CDR2 sequences are LNHNV and YYDKDF (reference sequence). The length of the CDR3 is 19 residues. V lost 1 base and J 1 base, leaving 17 bases between the germline ends.

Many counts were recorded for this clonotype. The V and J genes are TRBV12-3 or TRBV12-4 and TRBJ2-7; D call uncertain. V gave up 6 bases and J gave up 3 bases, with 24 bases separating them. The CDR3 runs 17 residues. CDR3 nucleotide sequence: TGTGCCAGCAGCCTTGACGGCCGCCAACCAAACATCTACGAGCAGTACTTC. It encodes CASSLDGRQPNIYEQYF.